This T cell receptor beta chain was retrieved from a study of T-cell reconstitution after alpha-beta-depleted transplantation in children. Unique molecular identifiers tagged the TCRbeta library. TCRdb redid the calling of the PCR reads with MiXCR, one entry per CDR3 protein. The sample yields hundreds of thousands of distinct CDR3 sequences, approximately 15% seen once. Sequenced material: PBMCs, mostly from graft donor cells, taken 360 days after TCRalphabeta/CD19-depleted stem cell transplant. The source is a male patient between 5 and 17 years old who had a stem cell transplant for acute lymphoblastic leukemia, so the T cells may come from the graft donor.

CDR3 residues: CSAPKTSGRYEQYF. As DNA, the CDR3 is TGCAGTGCTCCCAAGACTAGCGGCAGGTACGAGCAGTACTTC. This rearrangement joins TRBV20-1 to TRBJ2-7; 9 nucleotides align to TRBD2. The junction had 9 bases not matched to a gene; V was cut back by 5 bases and J by 4 bases. The CDR3 covers 14 residues. Germline CDR1 and CDR2: DFQATT and SNEGSKA (reference sequence).